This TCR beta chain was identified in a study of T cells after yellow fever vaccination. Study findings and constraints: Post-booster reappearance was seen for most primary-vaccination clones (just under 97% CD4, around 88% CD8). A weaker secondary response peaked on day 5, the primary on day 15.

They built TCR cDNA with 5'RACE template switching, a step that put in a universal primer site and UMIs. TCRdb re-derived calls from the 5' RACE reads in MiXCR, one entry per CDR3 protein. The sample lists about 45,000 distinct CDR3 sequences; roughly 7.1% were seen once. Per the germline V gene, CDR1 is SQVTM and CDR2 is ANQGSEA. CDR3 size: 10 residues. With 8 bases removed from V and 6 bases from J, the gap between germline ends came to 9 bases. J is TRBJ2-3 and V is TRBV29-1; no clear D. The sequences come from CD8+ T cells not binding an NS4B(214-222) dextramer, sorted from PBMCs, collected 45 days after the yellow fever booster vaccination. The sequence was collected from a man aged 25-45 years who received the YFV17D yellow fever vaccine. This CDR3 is CSTYEDTQYF. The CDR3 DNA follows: TGCAGCACTTATGAGGATACGCAGTATTTT.